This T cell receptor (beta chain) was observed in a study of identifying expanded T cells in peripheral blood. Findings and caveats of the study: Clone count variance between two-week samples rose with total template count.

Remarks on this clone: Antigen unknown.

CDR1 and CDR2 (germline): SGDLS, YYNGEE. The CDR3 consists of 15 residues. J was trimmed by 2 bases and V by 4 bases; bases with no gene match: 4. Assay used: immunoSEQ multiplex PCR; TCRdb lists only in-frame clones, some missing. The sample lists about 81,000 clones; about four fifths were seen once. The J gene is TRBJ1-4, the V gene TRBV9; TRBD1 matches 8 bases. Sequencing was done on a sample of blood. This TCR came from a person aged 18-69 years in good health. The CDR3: CASSSGGTTNEKLFF. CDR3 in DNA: TGTGCCAGCAGCTCAGGGGGCACCACTAATGAAAAACTGTTTTTT.